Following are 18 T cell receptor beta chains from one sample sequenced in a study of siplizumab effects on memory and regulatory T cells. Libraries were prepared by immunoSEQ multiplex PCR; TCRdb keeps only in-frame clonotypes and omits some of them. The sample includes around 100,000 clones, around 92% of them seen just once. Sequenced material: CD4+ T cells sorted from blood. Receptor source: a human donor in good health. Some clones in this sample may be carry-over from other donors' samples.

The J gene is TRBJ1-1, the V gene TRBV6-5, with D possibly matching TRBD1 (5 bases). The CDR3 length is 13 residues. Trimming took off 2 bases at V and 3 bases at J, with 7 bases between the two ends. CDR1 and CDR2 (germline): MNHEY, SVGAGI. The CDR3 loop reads CASSYRGHTEAFF. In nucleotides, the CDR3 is TGTGCCAGCAGTTACAGGGGTCACACTGAAGCTTTCTTT.

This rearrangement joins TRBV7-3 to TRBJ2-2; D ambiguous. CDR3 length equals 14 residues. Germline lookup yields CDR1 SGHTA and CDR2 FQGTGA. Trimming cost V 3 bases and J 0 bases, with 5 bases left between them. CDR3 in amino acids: CASSFGANTGELFF. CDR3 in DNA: TGTGCCAGCAGCTTCGGCGCGAACACCGGGGAGCTGTTTTTT.

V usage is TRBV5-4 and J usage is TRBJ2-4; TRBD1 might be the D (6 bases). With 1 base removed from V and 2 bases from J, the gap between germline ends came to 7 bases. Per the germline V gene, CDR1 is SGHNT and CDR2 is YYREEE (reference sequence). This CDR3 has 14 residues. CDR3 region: CASSLTGTKNIQYF. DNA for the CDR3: TGTGCCAGCAGCTTGACAGGGACCAAAAACATTCAGTACTTC.

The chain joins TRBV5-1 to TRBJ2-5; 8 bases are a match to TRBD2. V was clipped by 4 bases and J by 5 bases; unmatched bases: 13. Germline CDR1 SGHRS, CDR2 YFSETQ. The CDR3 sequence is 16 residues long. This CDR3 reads CASSETPSGGGETQYF. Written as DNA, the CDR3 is TGCGCCAGCAGCGAGACTCCTAGCGGCGGGGGGGAGACCCAGTACTTC.

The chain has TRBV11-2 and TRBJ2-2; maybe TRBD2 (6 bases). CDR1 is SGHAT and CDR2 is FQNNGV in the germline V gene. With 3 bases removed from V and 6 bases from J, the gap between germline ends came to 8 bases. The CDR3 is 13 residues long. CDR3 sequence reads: CASSLASAGELFF. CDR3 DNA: TGTGCCAGCAGCTTGGCTAGCGCCGGGGAGCTGTTTTTT.

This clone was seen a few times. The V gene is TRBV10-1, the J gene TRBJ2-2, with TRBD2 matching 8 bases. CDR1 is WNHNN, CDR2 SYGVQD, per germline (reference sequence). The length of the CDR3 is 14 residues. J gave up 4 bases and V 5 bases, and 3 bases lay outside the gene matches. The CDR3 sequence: CASSSGSSTGELFF. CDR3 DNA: TGCGCCAGCAGTAGCGGGAGTTCCACCGGGGAGCTGTTTTTT.

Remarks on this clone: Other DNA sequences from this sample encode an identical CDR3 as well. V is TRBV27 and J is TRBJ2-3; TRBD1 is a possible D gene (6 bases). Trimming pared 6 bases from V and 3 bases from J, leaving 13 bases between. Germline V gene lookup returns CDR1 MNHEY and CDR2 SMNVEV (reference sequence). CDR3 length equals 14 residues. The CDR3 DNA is TGTGCCAGCAGACAGGGTGGAGTGACAGATACGCAGTATTTT. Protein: CASRQGGVTDTQYF.

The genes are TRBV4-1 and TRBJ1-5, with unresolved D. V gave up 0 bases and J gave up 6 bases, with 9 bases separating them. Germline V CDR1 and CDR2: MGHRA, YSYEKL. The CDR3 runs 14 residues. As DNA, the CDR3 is TGCGCCAGCAGCCAAGATCACCCGGCTCAGCCCCAGCATTTT. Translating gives CASSQDHPAQPQHF.

The CDR3 is CASSLGTSGGEQFF. In DNA form, the CDR3 reads TGTGCCAGCAGCTTAGGGACTAGCGGGGGCGAGCAGTTCTTC. V is TRBV7-2 and J is TRBJ2-1; TRBD2 agrees at 13 bases. The trim removed 1 base at V and 10 bases at J, leaving 1 base unmatched. This CDR3 spans 14 amino acids. Per the germline V gene, CDR1 is SGHTA and CDR2 is FQGNSA. Full variable domain (outside the CDR3, taken from reference TRBV7-2 and TRBJ2-1): GAGVSQSPSNKVTEKGKDVELRCDPISGHTALYWYRQSLGQGLEFLIYFQGNSAPDKSGLPSDRFSAERTGGSVSTLTIQRTQQEDSAVYLCASSLGTSGGEQFFGPGTRLTVL.

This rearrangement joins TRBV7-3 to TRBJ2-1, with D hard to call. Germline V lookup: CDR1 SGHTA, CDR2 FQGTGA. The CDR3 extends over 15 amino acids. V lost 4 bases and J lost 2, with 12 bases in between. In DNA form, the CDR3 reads TGTGCCAGCAGCTCCGAGCACTCACCCTACAATGAGCAGTTCTTC. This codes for CASSSEHSPYNEQFF.

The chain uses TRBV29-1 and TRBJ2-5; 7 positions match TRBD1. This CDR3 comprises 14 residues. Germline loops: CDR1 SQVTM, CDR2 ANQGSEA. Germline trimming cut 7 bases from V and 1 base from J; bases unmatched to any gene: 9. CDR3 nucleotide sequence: TGCAGCGCGAAGACAGGGTCTTCCCAAGAGACCCAGTACTTC. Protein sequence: CSAKTGSSQETQYF.

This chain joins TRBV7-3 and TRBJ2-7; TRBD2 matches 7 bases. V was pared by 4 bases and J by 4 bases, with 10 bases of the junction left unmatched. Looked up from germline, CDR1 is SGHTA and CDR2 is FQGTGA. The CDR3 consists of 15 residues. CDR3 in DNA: TGTGCCAGCAGCTGGCAAAGGCGGGAGATTTACGAGCAGTACTTC. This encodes CASSWQRREIYEQYF.

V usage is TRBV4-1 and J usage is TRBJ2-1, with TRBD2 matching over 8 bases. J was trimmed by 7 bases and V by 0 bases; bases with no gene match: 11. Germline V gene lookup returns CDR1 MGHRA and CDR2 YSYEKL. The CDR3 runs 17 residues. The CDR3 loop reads CASSQERAAGVVNEQFF. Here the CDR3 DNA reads TGCGCCAGCAGCCAAGAGAGGGCAGCGGGAGTGGTAAATGAGCAGTTCTTC.

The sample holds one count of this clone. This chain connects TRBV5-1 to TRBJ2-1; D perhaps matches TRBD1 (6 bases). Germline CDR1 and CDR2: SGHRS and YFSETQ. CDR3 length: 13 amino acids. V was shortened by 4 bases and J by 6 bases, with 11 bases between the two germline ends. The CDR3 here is CASSGTNINEQFF. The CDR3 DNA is TGCGCCAGCAGCGGGACAAACATCAATGAGCAGTTCTTC.

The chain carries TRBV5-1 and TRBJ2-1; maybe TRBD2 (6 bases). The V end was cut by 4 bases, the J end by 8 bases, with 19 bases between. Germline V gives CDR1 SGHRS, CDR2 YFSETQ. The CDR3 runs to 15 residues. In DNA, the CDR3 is TGCGCCAGCAGCCCGGAGGGCCTCCCGCCGGATGAGCAGTTCTTC. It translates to CASSPEGLPPDEQFF.

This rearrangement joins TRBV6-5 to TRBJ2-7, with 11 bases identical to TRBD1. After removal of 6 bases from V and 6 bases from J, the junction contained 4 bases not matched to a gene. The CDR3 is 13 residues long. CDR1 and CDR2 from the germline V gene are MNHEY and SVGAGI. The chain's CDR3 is CASRRTGGVEQYF. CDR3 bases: TGTGCCAGCAGGCGGACAGGGGGCGTCGAGCAGTACTTC.

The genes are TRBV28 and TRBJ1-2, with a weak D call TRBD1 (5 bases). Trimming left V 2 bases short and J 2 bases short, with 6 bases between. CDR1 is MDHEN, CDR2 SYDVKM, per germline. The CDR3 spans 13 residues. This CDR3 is CASSLTGNYGYTF. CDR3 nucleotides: TGTGCCAGCAGTTTAACAGGAAACTATGGCTACACCTTC.

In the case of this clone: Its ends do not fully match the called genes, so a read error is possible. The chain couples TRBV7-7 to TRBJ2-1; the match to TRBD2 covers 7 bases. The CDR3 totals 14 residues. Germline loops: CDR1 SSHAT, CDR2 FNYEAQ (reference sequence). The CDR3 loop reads CASSLAGGNNEQFF. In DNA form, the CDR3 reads TGTGCTAGCAGCTTAGCCGGGGGGAACAATGAGCAGTTCTTC.